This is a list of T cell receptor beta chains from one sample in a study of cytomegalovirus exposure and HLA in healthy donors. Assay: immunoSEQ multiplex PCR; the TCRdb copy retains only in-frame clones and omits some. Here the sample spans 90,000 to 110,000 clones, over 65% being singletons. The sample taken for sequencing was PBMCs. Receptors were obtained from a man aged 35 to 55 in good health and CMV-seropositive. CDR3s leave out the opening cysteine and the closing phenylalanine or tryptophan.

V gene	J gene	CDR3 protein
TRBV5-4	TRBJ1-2	ASSLQGSTNYGYT
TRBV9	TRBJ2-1	ASSSGGQYYNEQF
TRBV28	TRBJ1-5	ASSSNRGQPQH
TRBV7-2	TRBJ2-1	ASVTGLAVYNEQF
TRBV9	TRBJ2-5	ASSVSGRGETQY
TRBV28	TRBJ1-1	ASSLPVNTEAF
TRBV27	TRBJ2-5	ASSPIQELQETQY
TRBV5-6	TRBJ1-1	ASSRDPADTEAF
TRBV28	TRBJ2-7	ASTTSTGLHEQY
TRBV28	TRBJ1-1	ASRGLNTEAF
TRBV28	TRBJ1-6	ASRTEGRGNSPLH
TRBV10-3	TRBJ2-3	AISVTSGRSDTQY
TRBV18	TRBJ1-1	ASSRGEITEAF
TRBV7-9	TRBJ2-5	ASSPLGGQETQY
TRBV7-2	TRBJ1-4	ASSLEWDRLF
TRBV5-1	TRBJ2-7	ASSSGTSGRGGYEQY
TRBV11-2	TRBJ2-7	ASSPPGQGLYEQY
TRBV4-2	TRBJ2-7	ASSQDDSGGAYEQY
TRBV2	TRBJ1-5	ASSVGDSFNQPQH
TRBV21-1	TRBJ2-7	ASSRTGCEQY
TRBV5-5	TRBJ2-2	ASSLAGTGELF
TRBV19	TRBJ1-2	ASSIRNRENYGYT
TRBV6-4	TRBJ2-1	ASSGLAGGEEQF
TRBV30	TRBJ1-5	AWSPGQANQPQH
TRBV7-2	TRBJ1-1	ASSLLYLNTEAF
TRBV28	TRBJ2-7	ASSPTRRGRYYEQY
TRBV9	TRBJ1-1	ASSVSGVGNTEAF
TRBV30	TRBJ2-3	AWRDGSGRAADTQY
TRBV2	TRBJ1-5	ASGQGIVSNQPQH
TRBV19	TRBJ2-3	ASSENLAGSTDTQY
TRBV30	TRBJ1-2	AWSLSYEGYT
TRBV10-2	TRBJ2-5	ASSEGTKAETQY
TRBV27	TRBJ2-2	ASSLQYRNTGELF
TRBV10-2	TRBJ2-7	ASSRDSYEQY
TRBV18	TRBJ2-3	ASSPSRVSDTQY
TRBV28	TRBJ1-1	ASSTTDVSPEAF
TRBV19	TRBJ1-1	ASSPRERATEAF
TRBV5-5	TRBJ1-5	ASSDTGTYQPQH
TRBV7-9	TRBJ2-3	ASSLALSLLALRDTQY
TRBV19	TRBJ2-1	ASSPGTGPGEQF
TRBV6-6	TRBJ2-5	ASSRLEQETQY
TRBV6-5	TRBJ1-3	ASSYSQGTSGNTIY
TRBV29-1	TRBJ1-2	SAATGYGYT
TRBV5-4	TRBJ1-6	ASSSGQTNTLYNSPLH
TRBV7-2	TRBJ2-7	ASSPVGGRNTYEQY